This TCR beta chain was sequenced during a study of blood T cell repertoires in COVID-19. Here immunoSEQ multiplex PCR was the method, and the copy in TCRdb shows in-frame clones only, minus some. This table has some 100,000 clones, roughly 86% appearing once. CDR1 and CDR2 from the germline V gene are MGHDK and SYGVNS. This CDR3 is 18 amino acids long. Trimming cost V 4 bases and J 1 base; bases outside gene matches: 14. The sequence came from a man aged 50 or older with acute or convalescent COVID-19. V and J are TRBV25-1 and TRBJ2-3, with TRBD2 matching over 7 bases. The sequenced sample was peripheral blood. The CDR3 region has the DNA TGTGCCAGCAGTGCCCGGGTGAGCGGGGTCTACGGCACAGATACGCAGTATTTT. It encodes CASSARVSGVYGTDTQYF.